This T cell receptor beta chain derives from a study of cytomegalovirus exposure and HLA in healthy donors. Looking at the study overall: A preliminary data release comprised tens of millions of unique TCRs obtained from HLA-typed donors. General study points: The study assumed roughly uniform donor sequencing depth for presence/absence analyses.

CDR1 is KGHSH, CDR2 LQKENI, per germline. The CDR3 is made up of 16 amino acids. V was pared by 2 bases and J by 0 bases, with 11 bases between. Points on this clone: Antigen specificity is unknown.

Amplification used 60 Vbeta primers and 13 Jbeta primers. The protocol was immunoSEQ multiplex PCR, while the TCRdb copy is restricted to in-frame clones and leaves out a portion. The sample holds approximately 150,000 clones; roughly 79% are singletons and the top ten take less than 2%. The chain carries TRBV18 and TRBJ2-1; the D gene is possibly TRBD2 (5 bases). Sequenced sample: PBMCs. The TCR was taken from a man aged 35 to 55 in good health and CMV-seronegative. The CDR3 region is CASSPLSGSSYNEQFF. The CDR3 DNA reads as TGTGCCAGCTCACCATTGAGCGGCAGCTCCTACAATGAGCAGTTCTTC.